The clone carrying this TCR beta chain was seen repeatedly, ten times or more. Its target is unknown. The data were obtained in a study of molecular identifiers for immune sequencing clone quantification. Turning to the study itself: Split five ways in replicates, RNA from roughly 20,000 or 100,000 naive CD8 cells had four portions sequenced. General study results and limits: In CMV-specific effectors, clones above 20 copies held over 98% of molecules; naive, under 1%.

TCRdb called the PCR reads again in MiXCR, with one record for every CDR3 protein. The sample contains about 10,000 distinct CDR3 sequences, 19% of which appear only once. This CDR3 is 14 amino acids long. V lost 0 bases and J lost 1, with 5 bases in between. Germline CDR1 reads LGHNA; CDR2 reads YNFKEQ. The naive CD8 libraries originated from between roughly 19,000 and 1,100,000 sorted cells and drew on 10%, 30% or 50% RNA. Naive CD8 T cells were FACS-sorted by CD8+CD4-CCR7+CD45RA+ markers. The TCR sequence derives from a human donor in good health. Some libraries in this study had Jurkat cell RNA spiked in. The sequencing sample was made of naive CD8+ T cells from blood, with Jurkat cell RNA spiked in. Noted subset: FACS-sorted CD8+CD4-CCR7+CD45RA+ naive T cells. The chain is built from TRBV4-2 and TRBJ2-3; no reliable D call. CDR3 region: CASSQEAGTDTQYF. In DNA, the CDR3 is TGTGCCAGCAGCCAAGAGGCGGGCACAGATACGCAGTATTTT.